The rows below give T cell receptor beta chains drawn from one sample of a study of blood T cell repertoires in COVID-19. The assay was immunoSEQ multiplex PCR, and TCRdb's table has in-frame clones only and misses some. The sample carries fewer than 300,000 clones, 86% recorded once. The sample consisted of peripheral blood. Receptors originate from a man aged 45-65 years with COVID-19, enrolled during active disease. Each CDR3 is given with its conserved first and last residue. D genes are given only for firm matches. Some rows have no size entry. The others give once, few or many, or a class for an expanded clone.

j_call,clone_size,d_call,v_call,cdr3_nt,cdr3_aa
TRBJ1-5,-,-,TRBV5-4,TGTGCCAGCAGTCCGGACATAAATAGCAATCAGCCCCAGCATTTT,CASSPDINSNQPQHF
TRBJ2-7,-,TRBD1,TRBV7-2,TGTGCCAGCAGGTTACGATCCGGGACAGGAACCTACGAGCAGTACTTC,CASRLRSGTGTYEQYF
TRBJ2-5,-,TRBD1,TRBV3-1/TRBV3-2,TGTGCCAGCAGCCAAGAGGGCCAGATGACAGGGCCGGTTCCACAGTACTTC,CASSQEGQMTGPVPQYF
TRBJ2-1,-,-,TRBV10-3,TGTGCCATCAGTGAGCACCGCGGGGGCTCAGGCGATGAGCAGTTCTTC,CAISEHRGGSGDEQFF
TRBJ2-3,-,TRBD1,TRBV6-5,TGTGCCAGCAGTTACTCGGGACAGGGCACAGATACGCAGTATTTT,CASSYSGQGTDTQYF
TRBJ2-6,-,-,TRBV9,TGTGCCAGCAGTGTCTTTTTGGCACAGGGAATGGCTGGGGCCAACGTCCTGACTTTC,CASSVFLAQGMAGANVLTF
TRBJ2-2,-,-,TRBV18,TGTGCCAGCTCACCGTTCTCTGGCAGTAACACCGGGGAGCTGTTTTTT,CASSPFSGSNTGELFF
TRBJ1-1,-,TRBD1,TRBV27,TGTGCCAGCAGTTGGCAGGGGGCTTTGAACACTGAAGCTTTCTTT,CASSWQGALNTEAFF
TRBJ1-1,-,TRBD1,TRBV30,TGTGCCTGGAGTGTTTTCCCCGGGACAGGAGATGAAGCTTTCTTT,CAWSVFPGTGDEAFF
TRBJ2-1,-,-,TRBV6-2/TRBV6-3,TGTGCCAGCAGTAAATCCGGGACAACTAACAATGAGCAGTTCTTC,CASSKSGTTNNEQFF
TRBJ1-4,many,TRBD1,TRBV7-9,TGTGCCAGCAGCTTAGCCGCCCTTGGGACAGGGGCGGAAAAACTGTTTTTT,CASSLAALGTGAEKLFF
TRBJ2-1,-,TRBD2,TRBV7-9,TGTGCCAGCAGCCCATCGGGAGGGACTAGCCGGCTAGCTACTGAGCAGTTCTTC,CASSPSGGTSRLATEQFF
TRBJ2-7,-,TRBD1,TRBV5-1,TGCGCCAGCAGGTTGGACAGGATGGCCTCCTACGAGCAGTACTTC,CASRLDRMASYEQYF
TRBJ2-7,-,TRBD1,TRBV13,TGTGCCAGCAGCTCCAGACAGGGGGACTACGAGCAGTACTTC,CASSSRQGDYEQYF
TRBJ2-5,-,-,TRBV30,TGTGCCTCGGGTTCTGGGTTGCTGGAGACCCAGTACTTC,CASGSGLLETQYF
TRBJ2-2,-,TRBD2,TRBV19,TGTGCCAGTACCAGGACTAGCGGGAGTCCAACCGGGGAGCTGTTTTTT,CASTRTSGSPTGELFF
TRBJ1-2,-,-,TRBV16,TGTGCCAGCAGCCAAACAGGGATCTATGGCTACACCTTC,CASSQTGIYGYTF
TRBJ1-2,-,-,TRBV10-1,TGCGCCAGCAGTGAGCCCCAAGCTGGCTACACCTTC,CASSEPQAGYTF
TRBJ1-3,-,-,TRBV2,TGTGCCAGCAGTGAAGCGCAGACACTGTCTGGAAACACCATATATTTT,CASSEAQTLSGNTIYF
TRBJ2-7,-,TRBD2,TRBV5-1,TGCGCCAGCAGCTTGGTCAGCGGGGAACCCTACGAGCAGTACTTC,CASSLVSGEPYEQYF
TRBJ2-5,-,-,TRBV19,TGTGCCAGTACCCGCACATCGTTCGGGGGTGAGACCCAGTACTTC,CASTRTSFGGETQYF
TRBJ2-2,-,TRBD2,TRBV9,TGTGCCAGCAGCGTAGTTCGAGCGGGAAACACCGGGGAGCTGTTTTTT,CASSVVRAGNTGELFF
TRBJ1-6,-,-,TRBV27,TGTGCCAGCAGTTTTACTACGGCAGGGGTATCACCCCTCCACTTT,CASSFTTAGVSPLHF
TRBJ1-2,-,-,TRBV20-1,TGCAGTGCTAGAGAAAGGGGCTTC,CSARERGF
TRBJ1-4,-,-,TRBV28,TGTGCCAGCCTTGGGGGGGAAAAACTGTTTTTT,CASLGGEKLFF
TRBJ2-7,few,TRBD1,TRBV19,TGTGCCAGTAAGGTTTCAGGGGGCGAATCGTACGAGCAGTACTTC,CASKVSGGESYEQYF
TRBJ2-3,-,-,TRBV9,TGTGCCAGCAGCGTAGATATGGGGGCGCGAACAGATACGCAGTATTTT,CASSVDMGARTDTQYF
TRBJ1-6,few,TRBD1,TRBV3-1/TRBV3-2,TGTGCCAGCAGCCAGGGGGACAGCTGGCCTAATTCACCCCTCCACTTT,CASSQGDSWPNSPLHF
TRBJ1-5,-,TRBD1,TRBV7-8,TGTGCCAGCACCCAACGACTCAGGGGGGATGGCAATCAGCCCCAGCATTTT,CASTQRLRGDGNQPQHF
TRBJ1-2,-,TRBD1,TRBV3-1/TRBV3-2,TGTGCCAGCAGCCAAGGCGGACAGGGGACGGGCTACACCTTC,CASSQGGQGTGYTF
TRBJ1-5,-,TRBD1,TRBV27,TGTGCCAGCAGTTTATCAGGGGGCCAGCCCCAGCATTTT,CASSLSGGQPQHF
TRBJ1-2,-,TRBD1,TRBV27,TGTGCCAGCAGTACACCGGGACAGGGGGCGCCCGGCTACACCTTC,CASSTPGQGAPGYTF
TRBJ2-1,-,TRBD2,TRBV7-2,TGTGCCAGCAGCCTCGACGGGACTAGGCGCAATGAGCAGTTCTTC,CASSLDGTRRNEQFF
TRBJ1-2,-,-,TRBV19,TGTGCCAGTTTCAGGGTAGGCTATGGCTACACCTTC,CASFRVGYGYTF
TRBJ2-7,-,TRBD1,TRBV5-1,TGCGCCAGCAGCTTGACAGGGGGCGCCTACTACGAGCAGTACTTC,CASSLTGGAYYEQYF
TRBJ2-2,-,-,TRBV9,TGTGCCAGCAGCGTGGGGGAGGCAGTGCTGTTTTTT,CASSVGEAVLFF
TRBJ2-2,-,-,TRBV4-2,TGTGCCAGCAGCCAAGGCCCGGGGGGCGCAGTCGCCGGGGAGCTGTTTTTT,CASSQGPGGAVAGELFF